Below are 9 T cell receptor beta chains sequenced from a single sample in a study of T cell responses to AZD1222 COVID-19 vaccine. Profiled with immunoSEQ multiplex PCR; TCRdb holds only in-frame clones, not every one. The repertoire holds fewer than 120,000 clones, roughly 92% seen once, with 2% to 2.5% in the top ten. Here the sequenced sample was peripheral blood, taken 28 days after the second AZD1222 dose. All receptors come from an adult who received the AZD1222 COVID-19 vaccine.

The chain joins TRBV13 to TRBJ1-2, with 7 bases fitting TRBD1. Trimming took 4 bases from V and 4 from J; bases not matched to a gene: 9. The CDR3 has 15 residues. Germline V lookup: CDR1 PRHDT, CDR2 FYEKMQ (reference sequence). The CDR3 DNA reads TGTGCCAGCAGCTCGGCAGGGGGTCCCCTCTATGGCTACACCTTC. It codes for CASSSAGGPLYGYTF.

The rearrangement uses TRBV5-6 and TRBJ2-1; 8 nucleotides align to TRBD1. CDR3 length equals 12 residues. Germline-derived CDR1 and CDR2 are SGHDT and YYEEEE. V shed 3 bases, J shed 8 bases, and the junction held 1 base outside the gene matches. In nucleotides, the CDR3 is TGTGCCAGCAGCTCACAGGGGGATGAGCAGTTCTTC. Encoded protein: CASSSQGDEQFF. Based on the CDR3 plus reference TRBV5-6 and TRBJ2-1, the full variable domain is DAGVTQSPTHLIKTRGQQVTLRCSPKSGHDTVSWYQQALGQGPQFIFQYYEEEERQRGNFPDRFSGHQFPNYSSELNVNALLLGDSALYLCASSSQGDEQFFGPGTRLTVL.

The rearrangement uses TRBV28 and TRBJ2-7, with 10 bases identical to TRBD1. Germline assignment: CDR1 MDHEN and CDR2 SYDVKM. V gave up 5 bases and J gave up 3 bases; unmatched junction bases: 4. The CDR3 length is 14 residues. CDR3 in amino acids: CASSGQGGHYEQYF. The CDR3 nucleotides are TGTGCCAGCAGTGGACAGGGGGGACACTACGAGCAGTACTTC.

V is TRBV5-4 and J is TRBJ2-5, with D perhaps assigned TRBD1 or TRBD2 (5 bases each). CDR3 length: 15 amino acids. Germline V lookup: CDR1 SGHNT, CDR2 YYREEE (reference sequence). The germline V and J ends were trimmed by 3 bases and 5 bases, with 17 bases remaining between them. CDR3 loop: CASSSGASTGETQYF. The DNA of the CDR3 is TGTGCCAGCAGCTCCGGGGCCTCGACGGGGGAGACCCAGTACTTC.

This clone was recorded once. J is TRBJ1-2 and V is TRBV19, with D possibly TRBD1 on 6 matching bases. The CDR3 is 13 amino acids. Trimming stripped 6 bases from V and 3 bases from J, with 11 bases between. In germline, CDR1 is LNHDA, CDR2 SQIVND (reference sequence). The CDR3 protein is CASRLGGDYGYTF. The DNA for the CDR3 is TGTGCCAGTAGATTAGGGGGAGACTATGGCTACACCTTC.

The rearrangement joins TRBV7-2 to TRBJ1-1; 7 nucleotides match TRBD1. CDR3 length: 14 residues. Germline CDR1 reads SGHTA; CDR2 reads FQGNSA. Losses at the gene ends were 7 bases for V and 3 bases for J; bases not matched to a gene: 8. Here the CDR3 reads CASTPDRTDTEAFF. CDR3 in DNA: TGTGCCAGCACCCCGGACAGGACGGACACTGAAGCTTTCTTT.

This clone is a singleton in its sample. The rearrangement joins TRBV19 to TRBJ1-2; 8 bases line up with TRBD1. The germline gives CDR1 LNHDA, CDR2 SQIVND (reference sequence). The V and J ends lost 4 bases and 2 bases, in that order; junction bases with no gene match: 3. CDR3 length equals 14 residues. This chain's CDR3 is CASSKGQANYGYTF. The CDR3 region has the DNA TGTGCCAGTAGTAAGGGACAGGCGAACTATGGCTACACCTTC.

In its sample, this clone was seen a few times. V gene TRBV7-3 combines with J gene TRBJ2-2; D is unresolved. The CDR3 consists of 13 residues. Trimming shortened V by 4 bases and J by 9 bases, and 12 bases separated the two germline ends. The V gene's germline CDR1 is SGHTA and CDR2 FQGTGA. The CDR3, as DNA: TGTGCCAGCAGCTCAGATAATAGCCGGGAGCTGTTTTTT. Translated, it gives CASSSDNSRELFF.

The chain recombines TRBV10-1 with TRBJ2-7; 9 bases are a match to TRBD2. The V gene's germline CDR1 is WNHNN and CDR2 SYGVQD (reference sequence). Trimming at V came to 2 bases and at J to 2 bases, leaving 1 base not matched to a gene. This CDR3 is built from 14 residues. The CDR3 reads CASSEQRGAYEQYF. Here the CDR3 DNA reads TGCGCCAGCAGTGAGCAGCGGGGGGCCTACGAGCAGTACTTC.